A selection of T cell receptor beta chains follows, all from one sample in a study of CD8 T cells in Susac syndrome. TCRdb reanalysed the immunoSEQ multiplex PCR reads using MiXCR and keeps one entry per CDR3 protein. Altogether 250,000 to 350,000 distinct CDR3 sequences are present, about 85% being singletons, with the ten largest covering approximately 0.11%. The specimen was CD8+ T cells from PBMCs. The receptor set was obtained from a human donor with multiple sclerosis. Both conserved end residues are part of each CDR3. A D gene is named only where the DNA matches it firmly. A row's size may be missing; if present it is once, few, many or a size class.

.	TRBV27	.	TRBJ2-7	13	TGTGCCAGCAGTCCCGGGAGTGGGGCGGAGCAGTACTTC	CASSPGSGAEQYF
.	TRBV7-9	.	TRBJ2-7	12	TGTGCCAGCAGCTGGGTAGACTACGAGCAGTACTTC	CASSWVDYEQYF
.	TRBV27	.	TRBJ1-5	14	TGTGCCAGCACCGACAGTCCTATGACCCAGCCCCAGCATTTT	CASTDSPMTQPQHF
TRBD2	TRBV12-3/TRBV12-4	once	TRBJ2-2	19	TGTGCCAGCAGGGCCGGGACTAGCGGGCCGTACCCGAACACCGGGGAGCTGTTTTTT	CASRAGTSGPYPNTGELFF
TRBD2	TRBV20-1	.	TRBJ2-7	16	TGCAGTGTTATACCGGGACTAGCGGGAGATTACTACGAGCAGTACTTC	CSVIPGLAGDYYEQYF
.	TRBV28	.	TRBJ1-5	14	TGTGCCAGCAGTTTAGTCCTTTTAAGGCAGCCCCAGCATTTT	CASSLVLLRQPQHF
.	TRBV9	.	TRBJ1-1	15	TGTGCCAGCAGCGTAGTTGGGCAGGGGAACACTGAAGCTTTCTTT	CASSVVGQGNTEAFF
TRBD2	TRBV7-9	.	TRBJ2-7	16	TGTGCCAGCAGCTTACTAGCGGGGGTCGAGGCCTACGAGCAGTACTTC	CASSLLAGVEAYEQYF
.	TRBV20-1	.	TRBJ1-4	19	TGCAGTGCTAGAGAAAGGGAGGGTGGTTCGCCACCCATAAAGGGAAAACTGTTTTTT	CSAREREGGSPPIKGKLFF
TRBD1	TRBV7-3	few	TRBJ2-7	16	TGTGCCAGCAGCTTAACTCGGGACAGGAGGTACTACGAGCAGTACTTC	CASSLTRDRRYYEQYF
.	TRBV2	.	TRBJ2-7	11	TGTGCCAGCCCCACCGGCAGCGAGCAGTACTTC	CASPTGSEQYF
.	TRBV28	.	TRBJ2-3	15	TGTGCCAGCAGTTTTCGTCTCCCCGTTTTGGATACGCAGTATTTT	CASSFRLPVLDTQYF
.	TRBV12-3/TRBV12-4	once	TRBJ2-1	12	TGTGCCAGCAGTCCCCTTTTGGGGGAGCTGTTCTTC	CASSPLLGELFF
.	TRBV20-1	.	TRBJ2-1	14	TGCAGTGCTAGAGGGGAGTATCAGTACAATGAGCAGTTCTTC	CSARGEYQYNEQFF
TRBD1	TRBV27	.	TRBJ1-1	13	TGTGCCACCAGGACAGGGGGATACACTGAAGCTTTCTTT	CATRTGGYTEAFF
TRBD1	TRBV19	.	TRBJ2-1	15	TGTGCCAGTAGTCCGGGGGACAGGGCACTGAATGAGCAGTTCTTC	CASSPGDRALNEQFF
TRBD2	TRBV29-1	.	TRBJ2-7	13	TGCAGCGTTGGACTAGCGGGCCCCTACGAGCAGTACTTC	CSVGLAGPYEQYF
.	TRBV7-9	.	TRBJ2-1	12	TGTGCCAGCAGCCCCAGTGGGCATGAGCAGTTCTTC	CASSPSGHEQFF
TRBD1	TRBV23-1	few	TRBJ2-5	12	TGCGCCAGCAGGGGACAGAAAGAGACCCAGTACTTC	CASRGQKETQYF
.	TRBV27	few	TRBJ2-7	13	TGTGCCAGCAGTTCGGGGAGTGGCTACGAGCAGTACTTC	CASSSGSGYEQYF
.	TRBV30	.	TRBJ2-1	10	TGTGCCTGGAGTGTAACCGAGCAGTTCTTC	CAWSVTEQFF
TRBD1	TRBV2	once	TRBJ2-1	12	TGTGCCAGCATTAGGACAGGTACTGAGCAGTTCTTC	CASIRTGTEQFF
.	TRBV2	.	TRBJ1-2	12	TGTGCCACTCTCCGGGACACTGATGGCTACACCTTC	CATLRDTDGYTF
TRBD2	TRBV25-1	.	TRBJ2-7	14	TGTGCCAGCAGTGATCCTCGGACTAGCGACGAGCAGTACTTC	CASSDPRTSDEQYF
.	TRBV4-1	few	TRBJ1-1	14	TGCGCCAGCAGCCAAGTAGCAGAGAACACTGAAGCTTTCTTT	CASSQVAENTEAFF
TRBD1	TRBV3-1	.	TRBJ2-1	17	TGTGCCAGCAGCCACCTGTGGGACAGGGGACGGAAGGATGAGCAGTTCTTC	CASSHLWDRGRKDEQFF
TRBD2	TRBV4-1	.	TRBJ2-1	15	TGCGCCAGCAGCCAAGTAGCGGGAGGGTACAATGAGCAGTTCTTC	CASSQVAGGYNEQFF
TRBD1	TRBV6-5	.	TRBJ2-7	18	TGTGCCAGCAGTTGGACCGGGACAGGGGAGAGGTTAGCCTACGAGCAGTACTTC	CASSWTGTGERLAYEQYF
.	TRBV7-9	.	TRBJ2-1	15	TGTGCCAGCAGCTGGAGCGACCTCGGGGACAATGAGCAGTTCTTC	CASSWSDLGDNEQFF
TRBD1	TRBV2	.	TRBJ1-1	16	TGTGCCAGCACCCCAGGACAGGGGGCCATGAACACTGAAGCTTTCTTT	CASTPGQGAMNTEAFF
TRBD1	TRBV12-3/TRBV12-4	.	TRBJ2-1	16	TGTGCCAGCAGTGCAGGGGGACAGGGGGGAGCGAATGAGCAGTTCTTC	CASSAGGQGGANEQFF
TRBD2	TRBV9	.	TRBJ2-7	15	TGTGCCAGCAGCGTAGCAGCGGGGACTTCCGACGAGCAGTACTTC	CASSVAAGTSDEQYF
.	TRBV13	.	TRBJ2-2	15	TGTGCCAGCAGCTTTAATACGGGCAACTCCGGGGAGCTTTTTTTT	CASSFNTGNSGELFF
.	TRBV9	few	TRBJ2-7	12	TGTGCCAGCAGCGAGGAGGGTTACGAGCAGTACTTC	CASSEEGYEQYF